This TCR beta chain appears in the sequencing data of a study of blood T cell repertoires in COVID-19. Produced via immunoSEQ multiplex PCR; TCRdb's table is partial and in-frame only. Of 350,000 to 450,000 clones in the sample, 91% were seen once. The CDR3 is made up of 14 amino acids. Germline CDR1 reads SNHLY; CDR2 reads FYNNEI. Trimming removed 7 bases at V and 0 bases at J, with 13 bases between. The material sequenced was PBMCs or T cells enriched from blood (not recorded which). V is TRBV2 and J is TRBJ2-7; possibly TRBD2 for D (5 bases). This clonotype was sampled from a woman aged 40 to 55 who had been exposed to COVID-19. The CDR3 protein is CASIPDGVSYEQYF. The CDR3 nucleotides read TGTGCCAGCATCCCGGACGGGGTCTCCTACGAGCAGTACTTC.